This section outlines one T cell receptor (beta chain) sequence together with its context. Under the authors' procedure: Amplification of reference gene primers was used by the study to estimate nucleated cell counts. TCRdb keeps only in-frame clones here, not all; method: immunoSEQ multiplex PCR. V and J calls and clone size are as listed in that table; D and trimming were resolved from the DNA. This sample carries some 80,000 clones, 65% to 90% of them seen once, and the ten largest clones take 8.5% to 10%. The source of the sample is a study of blood T cell repertoires in COVID-19. On the study more broadly: Acute-phase and convalescent COVID-19 samples originated in the United States, Italy and Spain.

V lost 3 bases and J lost 2; bases outside the gene matches: 5. The length of the CDR3 is 16 residues. CDR1 and CDR2 (germline): ENHRY, SYGVKD. Patients of the Seattle cohort, enrolled during active infection, were followed longitudinally. The chain joins TRBV10-3 to TRBJ2-3; TRBD1 matches at 10 bases. Sample: peripheral blood. The receptor's source is a man in his fifties or sixties with COVID-19, enrolled during active disease. The CDR3 spells CAISDSGTGVTDTQYF. The CDR3 DNA is TGTGCCATCAGTGATTCCGGGACAGGGGTCACAGATACGCAGTATTTT.